This T cell receptor beta chain was identified in a study of blood T cell repertoires in COVID-19. About the research overall: Samples taken during acute and convalescent COVID-19 were collected in the United States, Italy and Spain. PBMCs, B-cell-depleted T cells, or T cells were the source of the cDNA or gDNA that made up the material.

This CDR3 is 15 amino acids long. V gave up 0 bases and J gave up 5 bases, with 11 bases separating them. The V gene's germline CDR1 is SGHDT and CDR2 YYEEEE. Authors' data handling: The assay estimated nucleated cells by amplifying reference gene primers. Clones were sequenced by immunoSEQ multiplex PCR, and TCRdb holds only the in-frame ones, with some missing. D and trimming were read from the DNA, whereas the V and J calls and clone size are those reported in that table. The table records about 160,000 clones, approximately 87% of them present only once. The chain couples TRBV5-6 to TRBJ1-4; D might be TRBD1 (6 bases). Material: peripheral blood. The TCR comes from a woman aged 70-85 years with acute or convalescent COVID-19. CDR3 nucleotides: TGTGCCAGCAGCTTGGTCGGACAGATGAATGAAAAACTGTTTTTT. It specifies CASSLVGQMNEKLFF. Drawing the rest from reference TRBV5-6 and TRBJ1-4, the complete variable domain is DAGVTQSPTHLIKTRGQQVTLRCSPKSGHDTVSWYQQALGQGPQFIFQYYEEEERQRGNFPDRFSGHQFPNYSSELNVNALLLGDSALYLCASSLVGQMNEKLFFGSGTQLSVL.